The 14 T cell receptor beta chains given below trace back to one sample, sequenced in a study of technical replicates of blood from a few donors. TCRdb's table, derived via immunoSEQ multiplex PCR, lists solely in-frame clones and lacks some. Of 75,000 or so clones listed, 85% to 95% are singletons. The sequenced material came from T cells isolated from PBMCs. Receptors were obtained from a human donor in good health.

This chain connects TRBV7-2 to TRBJ1-6, with D unresolved. The germline V and J ends were trimmed by 5 bases and 7 bases, with 15 bases remaining between them. CDR3 length: 15 amino acids. Germline CDR1 SGHTA, CDR2 FQGNSA. In nucleotides, the CDR3 is TGTGCCAGCAGCCTCCGGGGAGGTCCCAATTCACCCCTCCACTTT. Its translation: CASSLRGGPNSPLHF.

V gene TRBV7-2 combines with J gene TRBJ2-7, with D perhaps matching TRBD1 (5 bases). The V gene's germline CDR1 is SGHTA and CDR2 FQGNSA. There are 14 residues in the CDR3. Trimming took 6 bases from V and 0 from J, leaving 12 bases between them. The CDR3 here is CASRKRQPSYEQYF. The CDR3 bases are TGTGCCAGCAGGAAAAGACAGCCCTCCTACGAGCAGTACTTC.

The V gene is TRBV10-2, the J gene TRBJ2-3; 7 bases are shared with TRBD2. V shed 7 bases, J shed 3 bases, and the junction held 4 bases outside the gene matches. Germline V gives CDR1 WSHSY, CDR2 SAAADI. The length of the CDR3 is 13 residues. CDR3: CASTGLGTDTQYF. For the CDR3, the DNA is TGCGCCAGCACTGGACTAGGTACAGATACGCAGTATTTT.

This chain joins TRBV7-9 and TRBJ1-2; 12 bases fit TRBD1. This CDR3 spans 17 amino acids. Looked up from germline, CDR1 is SEHNR and CDR2 is FQNEAQ (reference sequence). V dropped 4 bases and J dropped 3; count of bases not matched to a gene: 9. The CDR3, as DNA: TGTGCCAGCAGCTCCGGGACAGGGGGCGCCCAAGACTATGGCTACACCTTC. It translates to CASSSGTGGAQDYGYTF.

The CDR3: CASMGVRNTEAFF. DNA for the CDR3: TGTGCCAGTATGGGCGTGAGGAACACTGAAGCTTTCTTT. This chain joins TRBV19 and TRBJ1-1; D unclear. V was pared by 7 bases and J by 1 base, with 10 bases between. The CDR3 extends over 13 amino acids. The germline gives CDR1 LNHDA, CDR2 SQIVND (reference sequence). Full variable domain (remainder filled in from reference TRBV19 and TRBJ1-1): DGGITQSPKYLFRKEGQNVTLSCEQNLNHDAMYWYRQDPGQGLRLIYYSQIVNDFQKGDIAEGYSVSREKKESFPLTVTSAQKNPTAFYLCASMGVRNTEAFFGQGTRLTVV.

The chain links TRBV7-8 to TRBJ1-3, with TRBD1 as a possible D gene (6 bases). V was pared by 5 bases and J by 0 bases, with 17 bases between. CDR1 is SGHVS, CDR2 FQNEAQ, per germline. The CDR3 contains 17 residues. The CDR3 here is CASSTRTDVSSGNTIYF. The DNA of the CDR3 is TGTGCCAGCAGCACGCGGACAGACGTAAGCTCTGGAAACACCATATATTTT.

This clone is a singleton in its sample. The chain joins TRBV6-4 to TRBJ2-7; 9 bases align to TRBD1. Germline lookup yields CDR1 MRHNA and CDR2 SNTAGT. The CDR3 has 13 amino acids. The trim removed 4 bases at V and 6 bases at J, leaving 4 bases unmatched. CDR3 sequence reads: CASSVDRGGEQYF. Written as DNA, the CDR3 is TGTGCCAGCAGTGTGGACAGGGGAGGCGAGCAGTACTTC.

The chain joins TRBV5-1 to TRBJ2-1; TRBD2 matches 11 bases. The CDR3 is 18 residues long. CDR1 SGHRS and CDR2 YFSETQ come from the germline V gene. Germline trimming cut 4 bases from V and 7 bases from J; bases unmatched to any gene: 16. CDR3 nucleotide sequence: TGCGCCAGCAGCCCTCTGGGTAGCGGGAGGGCCATCTTTAATGAGCAGTTCTTC. As protein: CASSPLGSGRAIFNEQFF.

The rearrangement links TRBV7-9 to TRBJ1-2; 8 bases agree with TRBD1. Germline V gene sequence: CDR1 SEHNR, CDR2 FQNEAQ (reference sequence). The CDR3 is made up of 17 amino acids. Trimming removed 4 bases from V and 7 bases from J; junction bases left unmatched: 17. The CDR3 sequence is CASSSMDRAVSNRGYTF. Here the CDR3 DNA reads TGTGCCAGCAGCTCCATGGACAGGGCAGTTAGTAATCGTGGCTACACCTTC.

This chain connects TRBV19 to TRBJ2-1; 10 nucleotides align to TRBD2. V shed 5 bases, J shed 7 bases, and the junction held 8 bases outside the gene matches. This CDR3 comprises 15 residues. Germline CDR1 reads LNHDA; CDR2 reads SQIVND (reference sequence). In DNA form, the CDR3 reads TGTGCCAGTAGTCTCTCTAGCGGGAGTTTAAATGAGCAGTTCTTC. The encoded protein is CASSLSSGSLNEQFF.

This chain uses TRBV11-3 with TRBJ2-1; 10 nucleotides match TRBD1. V was pared by 5 bases and J by 10 bases, with 8 bases of the junction left unmatched. Germline CDR1 SGHNT, CDR2 YENEEA. This CDR3 comprises 14 residues. CDR3 amino acids: CASSTGQGLSEQFF. The CDR3 DNA sequence: TGTGCCAGCAGCACGGGACAGGGGCTATCCGAGCAGTTCTTC.

The CDR3 is CASSLESTGLEQYF. CDR3 coding DNA: TGTGCCAGCAGCTTAGAAAGCACAGGGCTCGAGCAGTACTTC. The chain has TRBV7-6 and TRBJ2-7, with a tentative D call TRBD1 (6 bases). Per the germline V gene, CDR1 is SGHVS and CDR2 is FNYEAQ. This CDR3 spans 14 amino acids. Trimming cost V 1 base and J 6 bases, with 13 bases left between them.

The chain couples TRBV28 to TRBJ2-3; no clear D gene. The length of the CDR3 is 15 residues. V lost 2 bases, J lost 3 bases, and 12 bases lay in between. CDR1 MDHEN and CDR2 SYDVKM come from the germline V gene. CDR3 DNA sequence: TGTGCCAGCAGTTTAGATCAGCCAGCGACAGATACGCAGTATTTT. Residues: CASSLDQPATDTQYF.

The chain carries TRBV5-1 and TRBJ2-7; the D gene is possibly TRBD1 (5 bases). Trimming took off 1 base at V and 7 bases at J, with 15 bases between the two ends. CDR3 length equals 14 residues. The germline V gene has CDR1 SGHRS and CDR2 YFSETQ. In DNA form, the CDR3 reads TGCGCCAGCAGCTTGTATCAGGGTGAAAGAGAGCAGTACTTC. Encoded protein: CASSLYQGEREQYF.